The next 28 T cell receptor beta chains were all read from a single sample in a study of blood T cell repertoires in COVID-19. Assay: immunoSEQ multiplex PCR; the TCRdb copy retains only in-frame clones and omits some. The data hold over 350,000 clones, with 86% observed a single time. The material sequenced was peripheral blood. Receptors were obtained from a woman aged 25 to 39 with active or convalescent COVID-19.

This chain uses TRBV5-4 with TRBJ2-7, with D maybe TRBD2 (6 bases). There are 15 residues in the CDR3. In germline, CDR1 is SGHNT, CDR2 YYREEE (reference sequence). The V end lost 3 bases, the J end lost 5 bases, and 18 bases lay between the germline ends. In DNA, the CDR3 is TGTGCCAGCAGCTCCGCCGGGGGTAGAACAGACGAGCAGTACTTC. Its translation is CASSSAGGRTDEQYF. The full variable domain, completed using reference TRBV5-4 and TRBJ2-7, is ETGVTQSPTHLIKTRGQQVTLRCSSQSGHNTVSWYQQALGQGPQFIFQYYREEENGRGNFPPRFSGLQFPNYSSELNVNALELDDSALYLCASSSAGGRTDEQYFGPGTRLTVT.

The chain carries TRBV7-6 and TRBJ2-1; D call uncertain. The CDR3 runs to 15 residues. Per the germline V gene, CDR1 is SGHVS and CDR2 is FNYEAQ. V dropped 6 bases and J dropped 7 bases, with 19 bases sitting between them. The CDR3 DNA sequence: TGTGCCAGCAGTTCGTCTCCTACTTTGTTTAATGAGCAGTTCTTC. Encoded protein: CASSSSPTLFNEQFF.

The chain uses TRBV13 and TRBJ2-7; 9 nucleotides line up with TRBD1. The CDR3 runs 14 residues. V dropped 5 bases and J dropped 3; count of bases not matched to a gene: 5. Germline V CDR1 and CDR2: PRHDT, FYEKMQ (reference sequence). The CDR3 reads CASSVQGANYEQYF. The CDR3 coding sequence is TGTGCCAGCAGCGTACAGGGGGCCAACTACGAGCAGTACTTC.

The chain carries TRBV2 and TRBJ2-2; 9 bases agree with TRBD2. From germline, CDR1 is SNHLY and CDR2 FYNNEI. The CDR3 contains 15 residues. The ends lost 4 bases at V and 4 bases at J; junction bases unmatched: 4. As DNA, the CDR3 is TGTGCCAGCAGTGCACGAGCGGGGGGCACCGGGGAGCTGTTTTTT. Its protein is CASSARAGGTGELFF.

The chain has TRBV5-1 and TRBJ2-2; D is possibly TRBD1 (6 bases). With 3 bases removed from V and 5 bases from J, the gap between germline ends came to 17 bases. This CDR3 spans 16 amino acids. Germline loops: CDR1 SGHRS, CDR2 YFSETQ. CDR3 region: CASSSSGVTSTGELFF. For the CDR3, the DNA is TGCGCCAGCAGCTCTTCAGGGGTGACATCGACCGGGGAGCTGTTTTTT.

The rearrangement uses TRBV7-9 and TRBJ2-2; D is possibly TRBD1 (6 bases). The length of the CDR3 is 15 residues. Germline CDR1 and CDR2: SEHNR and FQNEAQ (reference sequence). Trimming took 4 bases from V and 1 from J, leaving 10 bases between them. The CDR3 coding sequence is TGTGCCAGCAGCTACGGACAGCTGAACACCGGGGAGCTGTTTTTT. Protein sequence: CASSYGQLNTGELFF.

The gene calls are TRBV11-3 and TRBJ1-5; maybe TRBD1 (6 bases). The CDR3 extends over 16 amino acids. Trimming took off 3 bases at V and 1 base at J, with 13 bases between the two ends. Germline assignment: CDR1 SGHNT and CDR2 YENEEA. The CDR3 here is CASSFQDRRSNQPQHF. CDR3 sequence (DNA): TGTGCCAGCAGCTTCCAAGACAGGCGGAGCAATCAGCCCCAGCATTTT.

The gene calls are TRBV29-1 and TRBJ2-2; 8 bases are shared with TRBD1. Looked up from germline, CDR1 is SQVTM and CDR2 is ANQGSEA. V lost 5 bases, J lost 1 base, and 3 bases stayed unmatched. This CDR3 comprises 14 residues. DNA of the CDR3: TGCAGCGTTATCGGACAGGGGAACACCGGGGAGCTGTTTTTT. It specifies CSVIGQGNTGELFF.

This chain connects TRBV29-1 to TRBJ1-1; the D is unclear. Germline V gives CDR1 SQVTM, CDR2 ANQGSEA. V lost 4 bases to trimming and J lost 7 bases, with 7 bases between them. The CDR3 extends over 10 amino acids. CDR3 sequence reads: CSVAQIEAFF. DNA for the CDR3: TGCAGCGTTGCGCAGATTGAAGCTTTCTTT.

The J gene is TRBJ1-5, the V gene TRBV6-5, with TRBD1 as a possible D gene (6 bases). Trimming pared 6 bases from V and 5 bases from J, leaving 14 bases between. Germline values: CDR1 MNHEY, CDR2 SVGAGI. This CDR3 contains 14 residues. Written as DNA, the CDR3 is TGTGCCAGCAGCCCGGGGGGGGCGGATCAGCCCCAGCATTTT. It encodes CASSPGGADQPQHF.

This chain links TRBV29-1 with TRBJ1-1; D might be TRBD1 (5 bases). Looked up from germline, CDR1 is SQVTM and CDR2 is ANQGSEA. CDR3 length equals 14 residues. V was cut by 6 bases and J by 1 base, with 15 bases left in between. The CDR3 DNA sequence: TGCAGCGTAAACACCGGGGGGGGGAACACTGAAGCTTTCTTT. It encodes CSVNTGGGNTEAFF. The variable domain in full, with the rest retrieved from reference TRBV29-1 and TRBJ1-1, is SAVISQKPSRDICQRGTSLTIQCQVDSQVTMMFWYRQQPGQSLTLIATANQGSEATYESGFVIDKFPISRPNLTFSTLTVSNMSPEDSSIYLCSVNTGGGNTEAFFGQGTRLTVV.

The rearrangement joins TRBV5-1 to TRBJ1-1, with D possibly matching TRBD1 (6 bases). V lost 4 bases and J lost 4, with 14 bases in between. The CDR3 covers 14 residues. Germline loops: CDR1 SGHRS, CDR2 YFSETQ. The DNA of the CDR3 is TGCGCCAGCAGCCCATCGGGACACCCCACTGAAGCTTTCTTT. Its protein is CASSPSGHPTEAFF. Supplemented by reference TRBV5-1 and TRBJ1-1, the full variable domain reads KAGVTQTPRYLIKTRGQQVTLSCSPISGHRSVSWYQQTPGQGLQFLFEYFSETQRNKGNFPGRFSGRQFSNSRSEMNVSTLELGDSALYLCASSPSGHPTEAFFGQGTRLTVV.

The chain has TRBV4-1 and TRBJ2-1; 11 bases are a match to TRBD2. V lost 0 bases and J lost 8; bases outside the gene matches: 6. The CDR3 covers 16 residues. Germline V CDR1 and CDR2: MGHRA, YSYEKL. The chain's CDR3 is CASSQDLSGGAYEQFF. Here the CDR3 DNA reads TGCGCCAGCAGCCAAGATCTTAGCGGGGGGGCATATGAGCAGTTCTTC.

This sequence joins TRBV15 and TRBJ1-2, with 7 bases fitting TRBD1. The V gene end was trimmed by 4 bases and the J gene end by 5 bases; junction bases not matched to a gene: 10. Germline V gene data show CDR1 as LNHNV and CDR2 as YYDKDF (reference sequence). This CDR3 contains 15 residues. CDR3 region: CATSTSPGTAYGYTF. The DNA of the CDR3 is TGTGCCACCAGCACCTCCCCCGGGACAGCATATGGCTACACCTTC.

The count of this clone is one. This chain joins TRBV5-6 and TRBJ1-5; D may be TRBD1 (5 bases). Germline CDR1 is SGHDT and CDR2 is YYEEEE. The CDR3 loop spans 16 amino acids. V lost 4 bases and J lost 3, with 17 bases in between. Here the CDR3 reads CASSRGPWGFNQPQHF. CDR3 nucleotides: TGTGCCAGCAGCCGAGGACCATGGGGCTTCAATCAGCCCCAGCATTTT.

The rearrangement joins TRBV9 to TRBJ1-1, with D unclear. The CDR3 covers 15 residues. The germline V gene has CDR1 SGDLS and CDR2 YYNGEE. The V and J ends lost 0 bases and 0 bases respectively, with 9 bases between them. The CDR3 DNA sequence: TGTGCCAGCAGCGTAGGCGGGGAATTGAACACTGAAGCTTTCTTT. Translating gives CASSVGGELNTEAFF.

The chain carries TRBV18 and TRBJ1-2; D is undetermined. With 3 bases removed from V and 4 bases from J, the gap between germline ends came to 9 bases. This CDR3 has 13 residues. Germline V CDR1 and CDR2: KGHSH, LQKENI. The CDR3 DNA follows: TGTGCCAGCTCACCCGAGAAAACCTATGGCTACACCTTC. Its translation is CASSPEKTYGYTF. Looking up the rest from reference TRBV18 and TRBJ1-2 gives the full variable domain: NAGVMQNPRHLVRRRGQEARLRCSPMKGHSHVYWYRQLPEEGLKFMVYLQKENIIDESGMPKERFSAEFPKEGPSILRIQQVVRGDSAAYFCASSPEKTYGYTFGSGTRLTVV.

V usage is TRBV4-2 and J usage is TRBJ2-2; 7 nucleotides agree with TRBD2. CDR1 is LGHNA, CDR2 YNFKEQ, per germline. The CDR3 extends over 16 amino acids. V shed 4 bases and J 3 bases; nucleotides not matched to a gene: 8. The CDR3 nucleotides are TGTGCCAGCAGCCCACTCTCGACTAGCTACACCGGGGAGCTGTTTTTT. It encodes CASSPLSTSYTGELFF.

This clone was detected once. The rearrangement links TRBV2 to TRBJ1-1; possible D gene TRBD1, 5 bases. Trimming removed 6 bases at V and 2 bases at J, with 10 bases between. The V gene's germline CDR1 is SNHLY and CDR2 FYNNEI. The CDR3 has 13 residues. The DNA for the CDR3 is TGTGCCAGCAGGGGGCTCATTAACACTGAAGCTTTCTTT. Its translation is CASRGLINTEAFF.

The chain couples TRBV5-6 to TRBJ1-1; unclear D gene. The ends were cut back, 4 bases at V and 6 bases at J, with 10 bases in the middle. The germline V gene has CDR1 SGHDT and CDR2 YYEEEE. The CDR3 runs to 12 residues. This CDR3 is CASSGLDAEAFF. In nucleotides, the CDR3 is TGTGCCAGCAGCGGACTAGATGCTGAAGCTTTCTTT. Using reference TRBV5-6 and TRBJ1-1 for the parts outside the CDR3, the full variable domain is DAGVTQSPTHLIKTRGQQVTLRCSPKSGHDTVSWYQQALGQGPQFIFQYYEEEERQRGNFPDRFSGHQFPNYSSELNVNALLLGDSALYLCASSGLDAEAFFGQGTRLTVV.

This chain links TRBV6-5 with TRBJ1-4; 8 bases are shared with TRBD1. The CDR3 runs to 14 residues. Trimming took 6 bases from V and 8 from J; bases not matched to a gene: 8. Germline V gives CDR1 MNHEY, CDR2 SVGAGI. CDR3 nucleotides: TGTGCCAGCAGCGACGGACAGGGCGACGAAAAACTGTTTTTT. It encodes CASSDGQGDEKLFF.

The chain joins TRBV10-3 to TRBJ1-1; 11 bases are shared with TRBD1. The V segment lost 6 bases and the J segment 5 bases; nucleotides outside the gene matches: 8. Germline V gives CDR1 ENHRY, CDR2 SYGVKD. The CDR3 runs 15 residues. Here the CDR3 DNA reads TGTGCCATCAGCTTGGACAGGGGGCGAGGTACTGAAGCTTTCTTT. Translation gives CAISLDRGRGTEAFF.

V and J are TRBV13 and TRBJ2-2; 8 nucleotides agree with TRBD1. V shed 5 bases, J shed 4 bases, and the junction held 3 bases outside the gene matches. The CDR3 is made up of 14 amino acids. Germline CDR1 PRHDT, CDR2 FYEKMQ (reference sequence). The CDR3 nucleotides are TGTGCCAGCAGCCAGGACAGGGCCACCGGGGAGCTGTTTTTT. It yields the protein CASSQDRATGELFF.

This chain's CDR3 is CASSQAAYGYTF. The CDR3 nucleotides are TGTGCCAGCAGCCAAGCTGCGTATGGCTACACCTTC. V usage is TRBV14 and J usage is TRBJ1-2; no clear D gene. Between the trimmed V and J ends, which lost 1 base and 5 bases, there was a span of 5 bases. The CDR3 covers 12 residues. Germline V lookup: CDR1 SGHDN, CDR2 FVKESK.

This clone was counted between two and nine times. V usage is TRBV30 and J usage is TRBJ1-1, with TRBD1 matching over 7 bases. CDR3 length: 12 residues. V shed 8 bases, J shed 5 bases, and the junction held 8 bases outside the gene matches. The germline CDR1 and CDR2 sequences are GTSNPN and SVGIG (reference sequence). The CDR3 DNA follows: TGTGCCAGAAGCTACAGGGGAACTGAAGCTTTCTTT. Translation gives CARSYRGTEAFF.

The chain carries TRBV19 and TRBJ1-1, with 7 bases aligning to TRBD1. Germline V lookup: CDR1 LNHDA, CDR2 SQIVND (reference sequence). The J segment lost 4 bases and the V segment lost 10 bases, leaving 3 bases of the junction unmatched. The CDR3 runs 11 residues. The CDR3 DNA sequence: TGTGCCACCTCAGGGGGCACTGAAGCTTTCTTT. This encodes CATSGGTEAFF.

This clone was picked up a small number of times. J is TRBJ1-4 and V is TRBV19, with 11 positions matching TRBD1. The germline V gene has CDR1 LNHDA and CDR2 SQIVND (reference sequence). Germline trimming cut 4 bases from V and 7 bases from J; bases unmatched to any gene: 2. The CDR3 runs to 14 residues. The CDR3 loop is CASSTGTGGEKLFF. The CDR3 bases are TGTGCCAGTAGTACTGGGACAGGGGGTGAAAAACTGTTTTTT. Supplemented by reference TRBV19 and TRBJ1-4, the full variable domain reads DGGITQSPKYLFRKEGQNVTLSCEQNLNHDAMYWYRQDPGQGLRLIYYSQIVNDFQKGDIAEGYSVSREKKESFPLTVTSAQKNPTAFYLCASSTGTGGEKLFFGSGTQLSVL.

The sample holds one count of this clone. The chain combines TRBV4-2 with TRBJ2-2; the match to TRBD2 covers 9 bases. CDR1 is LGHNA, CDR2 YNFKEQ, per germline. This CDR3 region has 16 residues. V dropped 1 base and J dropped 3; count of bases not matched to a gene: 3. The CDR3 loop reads CASSQASGAHTGELFF. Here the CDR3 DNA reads TGTGCCAGCAGCCAAGCTAGCGGGGCTCACACCGGGGAGCTGTTTTTT.